This TCR beta chain was identified in a study of blood T cell repertoires in COVID-19. Study at large: Material from acute and convalescent COVID-19 was sourced from the United States, Italy and Spain. Sample material is recorded as cDNA or gDNA derived from T cells, B-cell-depleted T cells, or PBMCs.

In the original processing: Amplification with reference gene primers provided the estimates of nucleated cell counts. Here immunoSEQ multiplex PCR was the method, and the copy in TCRdb shows in-frame clones only, minus some. V and J calls and clone size are given by that table; D and trimming were obtained from the DNA. The table includes over 130,000 clones, 80% to 85% detected once. The germline V gene encodes CDR1 SEHNR and CDR2 FQNEAQ (reference sequence). The CDR3 runs 13 residues. V shed 2 bases and J shed 4 bases, with 9 bases lying between them. The sequenced material came from peripheral blood. This TCR came from a woman aged 55-69 years with acute or convalescent COVID-19. This chain connects TRBV7-9 to TRBJ2-7; D is possibly TRBD2 (5 bases). This CDR3 is CASSLYGEYEQYF. In nucleotides, the CDR3 is TGTGCCAGCAGCTTATATGGGGAGTACGAGCAGTACTTC.